The rows below give T cell receptor beta chains drawn from one sample of a study of T cell changes during pregnancy in multiple sclerosis. Sequenced by immunoSEQ multiplex PCR; TCRdb stores in-frame clones only, minus some. Of around 100,000 clones listed, 92% are singletons. The sample in question was peripheral blood, obtained in the third trimester of pregnancy. These receptors originate from a female donor with multiple sclerosis, enrolled in a pregnancy study. Each CDR3 is given with its conserved first and last residue.

TRBV29-1 | CSVSPTGTGELFF
TRBV27 | CASSVTGTGWRNTEAFF
TRBV4-2 | CASSPRGQGAYEQYF
TRBV6-5 | CASSTRTGGHYGYTF
TRBV10-3 | CAISESIIRDSGNTIYF
TRBV2 | CASIADSENGYTF
TRBV18 | CASSRGQGRNQPQHF
TRBV7-7 | CASSPDRYTEAFF
TRBV19 | CASSPPSRDWDTQYF
TRBV18 | CASSLTLATDTQYF
TRBV28 | CASRNHGLADSYEQYF
TRBV19 | CASRADRVSTGELFF
TRBV5-1 | CASSLDRGSDGELFF
TRBV7-9 | CASKQGLNTEAFF
TRBV7-2 | CASSLTDWNTGELFF
TRBV7-3 | CASSLSGTGGSEQYF
TRBV6-1 | CASRLAGGIQETQYF
TRBV9 | CASSSGQGRAGNTEAFF
TRBV5-6 | CASSFRDRGFGTQYF
TRBV2 | CASGGSGGTEAFF
TRBV14 | CASSPTGFGETQYF
TRBV6-1 | CASSDGEPQHF
TRBV5-1 | CASSQTQGKDTEAFF
TRBV11-2 | CASSLTSGRASGELFF
TRBV6-5 | CASTGVTGEQFF
TRBV4-1 | CASSRTGGEKLFF
TRBV5-1 | CASSPGQGTNTGELFF